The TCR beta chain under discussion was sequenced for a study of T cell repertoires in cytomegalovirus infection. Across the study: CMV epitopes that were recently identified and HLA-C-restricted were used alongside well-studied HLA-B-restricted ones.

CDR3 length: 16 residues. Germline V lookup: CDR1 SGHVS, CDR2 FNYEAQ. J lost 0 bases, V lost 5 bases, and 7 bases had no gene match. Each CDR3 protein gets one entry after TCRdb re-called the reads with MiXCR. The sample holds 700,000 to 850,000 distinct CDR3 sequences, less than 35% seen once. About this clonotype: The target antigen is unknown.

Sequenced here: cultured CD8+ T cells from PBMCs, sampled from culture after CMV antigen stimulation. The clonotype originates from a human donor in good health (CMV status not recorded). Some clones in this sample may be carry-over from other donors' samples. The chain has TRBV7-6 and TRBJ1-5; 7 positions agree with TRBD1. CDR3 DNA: TGTGCCAGCAGCGCCGGGGACAGTTATAGCAATCAGCCCCAGCATTTT. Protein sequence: CASSAGDSYSNQPQHF.